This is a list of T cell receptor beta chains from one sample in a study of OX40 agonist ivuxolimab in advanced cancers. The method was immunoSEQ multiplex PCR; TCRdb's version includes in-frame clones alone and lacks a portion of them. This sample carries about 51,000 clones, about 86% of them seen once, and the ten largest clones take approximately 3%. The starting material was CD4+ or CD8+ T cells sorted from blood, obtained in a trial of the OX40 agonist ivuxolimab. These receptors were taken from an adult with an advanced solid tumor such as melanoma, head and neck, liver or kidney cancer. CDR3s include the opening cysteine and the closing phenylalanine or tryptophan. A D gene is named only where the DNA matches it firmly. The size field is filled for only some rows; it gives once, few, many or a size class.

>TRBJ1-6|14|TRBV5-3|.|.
TGTGCCAGCAGCTTTTTAGGGTCTAATTCACCCCTCCACTTT
CASSFLGSNSPLHF
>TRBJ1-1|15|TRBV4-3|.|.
TGCGCCAGCAGCCGGTTTATCGGGATGAACACTGAAGCTTTCTTT
CASSRFIGMNTEAFF
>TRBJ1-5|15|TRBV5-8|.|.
TGTGCCAGCAGCCGGGACCCCCTTTCCAATCAGCCCCAGCATTTT
CASSRDPLSNQPQHF
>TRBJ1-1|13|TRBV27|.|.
TGTGCCAGCAGTACCCGGGAAGGGACTGAAGCTTTCTTT
CASSTREGTEAFF
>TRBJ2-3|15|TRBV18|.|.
TGTGCCAGCTCTCCTGATCTGCACCGCACAGATACGCAGTATTTT
CASSPDLHRTDTQYF
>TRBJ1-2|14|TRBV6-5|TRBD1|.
TGTGCCAGCAGTTCCGACAGGGTGACGAATGGCTACACCTTC
CASSSDRVTNGYTF
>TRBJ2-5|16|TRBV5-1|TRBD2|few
TGCGCCAGCAGCACCACTAGCGGGAGGTACCAAGAGACCCAGTACTTC
CASSTTSGRYQETQYF
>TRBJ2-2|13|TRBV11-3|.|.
TGTGCCAGCAGTATCAGGGATCCCGGGGAGCTGTTTTTT
CASSIRDPGELFF
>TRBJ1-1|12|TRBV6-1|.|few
TGTGCCAGCAGTCGATCCGGGACAGAAGCTTTCTTT
CASSRSGTEAFF
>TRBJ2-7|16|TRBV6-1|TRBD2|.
TGTGCCAGCAGTGAACGGACGGGGGGGACGTCCTACGAGCAGTACTTC
CASSERTGGTSYEQYF
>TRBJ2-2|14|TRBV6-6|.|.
TGTGCCAGCAGTTACCGAGACAGGACCGGGGAGCTGTTTTTT
CASSYRDRTGELFF
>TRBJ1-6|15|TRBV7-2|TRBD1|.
TGTGCCAGCAGCGACAGGGTTTCCTATAATTCACCCCTCCACTTT
CASSDRVSYNSPLHF
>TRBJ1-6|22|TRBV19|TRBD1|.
TGTGCCAGTAGTAACCACGTTTCTCTGCAGGGACAGCCGAGCTCCTATAATTCACCCCTCCACTTT
CASSNHVSLQGQPSSYNSPLHF
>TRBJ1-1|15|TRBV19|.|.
TGTGCCAGTAGTAAGGGGGGCTCTGGGAACACTGAAGCTTTCTTT
CASSKGGSGNTEAFF
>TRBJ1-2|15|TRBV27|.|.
TGTGCCAGCAGTTTATGGTCCGGAGGGCGGTATGGCTACACCTTC
CASSLWSGGRYGYTF
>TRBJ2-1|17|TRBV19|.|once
TGTGCCAGTAGTCCAAAAAAACAGGAATCCCTTTACAATGAGCAGTTCTTC
CASSPKKQESLYNEQFF
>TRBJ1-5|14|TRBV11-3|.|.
TGTGCCAGCAGCGCAGGGGTGGCGGATCAGCCCCAGCATTTT
CASSAGVADQPQHF
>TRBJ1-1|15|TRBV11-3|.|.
TGTGCCAGCAGCTTAGTAGTGGGAATGAACACTGAAGCTTTCTTT
CASSLVVGMNTEAFF
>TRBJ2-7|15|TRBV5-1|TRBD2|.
TGCGCCAGCAGCTTGGCCCTAGCGGCCTCCTACGAGCAGTACTTC
CASSLALAASYEQYF
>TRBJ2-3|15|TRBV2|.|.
TGTGCCAGCAGCCGGACGTTTCAGGGCACAGATACGCAGTATTTT
CASSRTFQGTDTQYF
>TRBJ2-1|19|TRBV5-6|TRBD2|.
TGTGCCAGCAGCTTGGTGAGCGGGGGCCTCCTTGGGTATTTTAATGAGCAGTTCTTC
CASSLVSGGLLGYFNEQFF
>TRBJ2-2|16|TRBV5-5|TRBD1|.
TGTGCCAGCAGCTTGGAGGGGGCTAGGGCCACCGGGGAGCTGTTTTTT
CASSLEGARATGELFF